This TCR beta chain stems from a study of response to subunit inactivated influenza vaccine. TCRdb reprocessed the RT-PCR reads with MiXCR, giving one entry per CDR3 protein. The sample contains more than 550,000 distinct CDR3 sequences, around 11% of which appear only once. This sequence originates from a man aged 50-60 years who received an inactivated influenza vaccine. The material sequenced was PBMCs from blood, taken on the day of vaccination.

The DNA for the CDR3 is TGTGCCAGCAGTCCTATTGGACTAGCGGGAGACAATGAGCAGTTCTTC. Protein: CASSPIGLAGDNEQFF. The chain carries TRBV25-1 and TRBJ2-1, with 13 bases identical to TRBD2. Trimming cost V 5 bases and J 5 bases; bases outside gene matches: 6. CDR1 MGHDK and CDR2 SYGVNS come from the germline V gene. The CDR3 covers 16 residues. Supplemented by reference TRBV25-1 and TRBJ2-1, the full variable domain reads EADIYQTPRYLVIGTGKKITLECSQTMGHDKMYWYQQDPGMELHLIHYSYGVNSTEKGDLSSESTVSRIRTEHFPLTLESARPSHTSQYLCASSPIGLAGDNEQFFGPGTRLTVL.